The T cell receptor beta chain under discussion was sequenced for a study of control samples from healthy donors and cancer patients. Produced via immunoSEQ multiplex PCR; TCRdb's table is partial and in-frame only. Here the sample spans roughly 30,000 clones, approximately 90% being singletons. The CDR3 runs to 15 residues. This TCR was sampled from a woman aged 35 to 49 with lung cancer. The rearrangement uses TRBV7-5 and TRBJ2-4; the table calls TRBD1, which could not be checked here. TRBV7-5 is reported as a pseudogene. The sample comprised PBMCs. The CDR3 DNA reads as TGTGTCAGAAGCTCGAAACAGGGTCCCCAAAACATTCAGTACTTC. Protein product: CVRSSKQGPQNIQYF.